This T cell receptor (beta chain) derives from a study of T cell responses to AZD1222 COVID-19 vaccine. V gave up 2 bases and J gave up 5 bases, with 15 bases separating them. Germline CDR1 reads MNHEY; CDR2 reads SMNVEV (reference sequence). CDR3 length equals 15 residues. Sequencing was performed with immunoSEQ multiplex PCR; in TCRdb, only in-frame clones are kept and a portion is missing. The sample includes some 130,000 clones, roughly 80% of them seen just once. The sample here was peripheral blood, taken on day 0 of AZD1222 vaccination. The TCR originated in an adult in good health. This chain joins TRBV27 and TRBJ2-5; no clear D. The CDR3 here is CASSLGPLGVETQYF. The CDR3 bases are TGTGCCAGCAGTTTAGGGCCCCTGGGCGTGGAGACCCAGTACTTC.